This T cell receptor (beta chain) derives from a study of OX40 agonist ivuxolimab in advanced cancers. Trimming removed 1 base at V and 1 base at J, with 7 bases between. The CDR3 runs 14 residues. Germline V gives CDR1 SGHTA, CDR2 FQGTGA. Only in-frame clones appear in the TCRdb table, and some are missing; sequencing was by immunoSEQ multiplex PCR. The sample comprises some 41,000 clones, approximately 90% of which are singletons, and 4.5% to 6% rests with the top ten. The chain uses TRBV7-3 and TRBJ1-1, with D unresolved. Sequenced here: CD4+ or CD8+ T cells sorted from blood, sampled in a trial of the OX40 agonist ivuxolimab. The receptor comes from an adult with an advanced solid tumor such as melanoma, head and neck, liver or kidney cancer. CDR3 region: CASSLNGRNTEAFF. The DNA of the CDR3 is TGTGCCAGCAGCTTAAACGGACGGAACACTGAAGCTTTCTTT.